Below are 25 T cell receptor beta chains sequenced from a single sample in a study of monozygotic twins with cystic fibrosis (dated by TCRdb to the early 2020s). Preparation of the library involved the immunoSEQ multiplex PCR assay. Drawn from immuneACCESS, this table holds only the in-frame rearrangements with V and J called that TCRdb kept. Clones are partly lost; checked studies trace under half to an unresolved V gene and leave the rest unexplained. The sample contains tens of thousands of clones, roughly 96% of them found a single time. The top ten constitute around 0.15% of the sample. The sequencing sample was made of blood. These receptor sequences come from a girl aged 2-10 years with cystic fibrosis.

This rearrangement joins TRBV19 to TRBJ1-2; 8 bases are a match to TRBD1. The V gene's germline CDR1 is LNHDA and CDR2 SQIVND (reference sequence). J was trimmed by 7 bases and V by 2 bases; bases with no gene match: 9. This CDR3 is built from 15 residues. The CDR3 spells CASSINGRGPVGYTF. CDR3 nucleotide sequence: TGTGCCAGTAGTATAAATGGCAGGGGGCCGGTTGGCTACACCTTC.

The chain has TRBV6-5 and TRBJ2-7; D possibly corresponds to TRBD1 (7 bases). V lost 6 bases, J lost 6 bases, and 9 bases lay in between. Germline-derived CDR1 and CDR2 are MNHEY and SVGAGI. CDR3 length equals 11 residues. The CDR3 reads CASSQGGEQYF. DNA for the CDR3: TGTGCCAGCAGCCAGGGGGGCGAGCAGTACTTC.

This chain connects TRBV18 to TRBJ1-2; the match to TRBD1 covers 10 bases. The CDR3 has 15 amino acids. CDR1 and CDR2 from the germline V gene are KGHSH and LQKENI. V shed 2 bases, J shed 2 bases, and the junction held 2 bases outside the gene matches. The CDR3 protein is CASSPMGQGNYGYTF. The CDR3 coding sequence is TGTGCCAGCTCACCAATGGGACAGGGGAACTATGGCTACACCTTC.

This chain links TRBV5-5 with TRBJ2-7; D perhaps matches TRBD1 (5 bases). The germline V gene encodes CDR1 SGHKS and CDR2 YYEKEE (reference sequence). V was trimmed by 4 bases and J by 6 bases, leaving 17 bases between them. The CDR3 spans 14 residues. CDR3 sequence reads: CASSPFTGSAEQYF. The CDR3 bases are TGTGCCAGCAGCCCTTTTACAGGCTCAGCCGAGCAGTACTTC.

This chain connects TRBV18 to TRBJ1-1, with D perhaps matching TRBD1 (5 bases). Trimming pared 2 bases from V and 7 bases from J, leaving 11 bases between. Germline CDR1 KGHSH, CDR2 LQKENI. There are 13 residues in the CDR3. CDR3 in amino acids: CASSPGRDHEAFF. The DNA for the CDR3 is TGTGCCAGCTCACCAGGACGGGACCATGAAGCTTTCTTT.

The chain uses TRBV19 and TRBJ1-2; D gene uncertain. The CDR3 consists of 13 residues. The V end lost 0 bases, the J end lost 7 bases, and 9 bases lay between the germline ends. From germline, CDR1 is LNHDA and CDR2 SQIVND (reference sequence). CDR3 residues: CASSIDRSAGYTF. CDR3 DNA: TGTGCCAGTAGTATAGACAGGAGCGCTGGCTACACCTTC. Based on the CDR3 plus reference TRBV19 and TRBJ1-2, the full variable domain is DGGITQSPKYLFRKEGQNVTLSCEQNLNHDAMYWYRQDPGQGLRLIYYSQIVNDFQKGDIAEGYSVSREKKESFPLTVTSAQKNPTAFYLCASSIDRSAGYTFGSGTRLTVV.

The count of this clone is one. J is TRBJ2-1 and V is TRBV6-6; D gene uncertain. In germline, CDR1 is MNHNY, CDR2 SVGAGI (reference sequence). The CDR3 is made up of 14 amino acids. Deletions cut 0 bases from V and 4 bases from J, with 7 bases between. CDR3 nucleotides: TGTGCCAGCAGTTACTCGAGAGTTTACAATGAGCAGTTCTTC. It specifies CASSYSRVYNEQFF.

The sample holds one count of this clone. The chain couples TRBV6-5 to TRBJ2-1; D gene uncertain. Germline assignment: CDR1 MNHEY and CDR2 SVGAGI. The CDR3 runs 15 residues. The V and J ends lost 3 bases and 5 bases respectively, with 14 bases between them. The DNA of the CDR3 is TGTGCCAGCAGTTATGGTCACACATGGGACAATGAGCAGTTCTTC. This gives the protein CASSYGHTWDNEQFF.

The chain is built from TRBV6-1 and TRBJ2-3; D not certain. The V end lost 1 base, the J end lost 4 bases, and 9 bases lay between the germline ends. CDR1 and CDR2 from the germline V gene are MNHNS and SASEGT. The CDR3 is made up of 14 amino acids. This CDR3 reads CASSEGLASDTQYF. The CDR3 DNA reads as TGTGCCAGCAGTGAAGGATTAGCATCAGATACGCAGTATTTT.

The CDR3 DNA reads TGTGCCAGTAGTTCAATTTGGCGGGGGCAGGACACCGGGGAGCTGTTTTTT. Its translation: CASSSIWRGQDTGELFF. J is TRBJ2-2 and V is TRBV19, with D tentatively TRBD2 (7 bases). The V end was cut by 5 bases, the J end by 3 bases, with 19 bases between. Germline lookup yields CDR1 LNHDA and CDR2 SQIVND (reference sequence). This CDR3 region has 17 residues.

DNA of the CDR3: TGTGCCAGCAGCTTCACCTCCGGGACAGGGGGCGGTCAGCCCCAGCATTTT. Protein: CASSFTSGTGGGQPQHF. V and J are TRBV7-2 and TRBJ1-5; TRBD1 agrees at 12 bases. Germline trimming cut 3 bases from V and 6 bases from J; bases unmatched to any gene: 9. This CDR3 region has 17 residues. Germline V gives CDR1 SGHTA, CDR2 FQGNSA. The full variable domain, completed using reference TRBV7-2 and TRBJ1-5, is GAGVSQSPSNKVTEKGKDVELRCDPISGHTALYWYRQSLGQGLEFLIYFQGNSAPDKSGLPSDRFSAERTGGSVSTLTIQRTQQEDSAVYLCASSFTSGTGGGQPQHFGDGTRLSIL.

V and J are TRBV29-1 and TRBJ1-2; D is uncertain. Trimming removed 0 bases from V and 1 base from J, with 12 bases in between. CDR3 length: 15 amino acids. Germline CDR1 SQVTM, CDR2 ANQGSEA. CDR3 region: CSVEDRIGLNYGYTF. The CDR3 coding sequence is TGCAGCGTTGAAGATCGGATAGGGCTTAACTATGGCTACACCTTC.

The rearrangement joins TRBV19 to TRBJ2-1; D remains unclear. This CDR3 contains 13 residues. Trimming shortened V by 5 bases and J by 0 bases, and 5 bases separated the two germline ends. The germline V gene has CDR1 LNHDA and CDR2 SQIVND (reference sequence). Here the CDR3 reads CASSGSSYNEQFF. CDR3 bases: TGTGCCAGTAGTGGAAGCTCCTACAATGAGCAGTTCTTC.

The chain joins TRBV27 to TRBJ1-2; D perhaps matches TRBD1 (5 bases). Germline CDR1 MNHEY, CDR2 SMNVEV (reference sequence). CDR3 length equals 14 residues. Deletions cut 4 bases from V and 3 bases from J, with 12 bases between. CDR3 sequence (DNA): TGTGCCAGCAGTTCCTCCCGGGGACACTATGGCTACACCTTC. This codes for CASSSSRGHYGYTF.

The rearrangement uses TRBV15 and TRBJ2-7; 11 positions agree with TRBD2. The CDR3 has 20 residues. Germline trimming cut 3 bases from V and 0 bases from J; bases unmatched to any gene: 16. Germline V gene lookup returns CDR1 LNHNV and CDR2 YYDKDF (reference sequence). The CDR3 DNA sequence: TGTGCCACCAGCAGCTCACCAACTAGCGGGAGACCCTATGCCTCCTACGAGCAGTACTTC. It specifies CATSSSPTSGRPYASYEQYF.

J is TRBJ1-6 and V is TRBV5-5; perhaps TRBD1 as D (6 bases). The CDR3 covers 15 residues. Germline CDR1 SGHKS, CDR2 YYEKEE (reference sequence). V lost 0 bases and J 7 bases, leaving 11 bases between the germline ends. CDR3 region: CASSLEDRRNSPLHF. The CDR3 bases are TGTGCCAGCAGCTTGGAGGACAGACGCAATTCACCCCTCCACTTT.

This sequence joins TRBV5-4 and TRBJ1-2; TRBD1 matches 8 bases. The CDR3 consists of 15 residues. Germline V gene lookup returns CDR1 SGHNT and CDR2 YYREEE (reference sequence). Germline trimming cut 4 bases from V and 2 bases from J; bases unmatched to any gene: 7. The CDR3 bases are TGTGCCAGCAGCCAGGCAGGGGGCGGAAACTATGGCTACACCTTC. This gives the protein CASSQAGGGNYGYTF.

The chain carries TRBV11-3 and TRBJ2-1, with a weak D call TRBD1 (6 bases). The germline V and J ends were trimmed by 4 bases and 9 bases, with 10 bases remaining between them. The V gene's germline CDR1 is SGHNT and CDR2 YENEEA. The CDR3 sequence is 12 residues long. The CDR3 sequence: CASSSTGSEQFF. In nucleotides, the CDR3 is TGTGCCAGCAGCTCAACAGGGAGTGAGCAGTTCTTC.

J is TRBJ2-5 and V is TRBV5-6; D not resolved. The CDR3 runs 13 residues. V lost 7 bases, J lost 0 bases, and 10 bases lay in between. Germline values: CDR1 SGHDT, CDR2 YYEEEE. The CDR3 sequence is CASGTVYQETQYF. DNA for the CDR3: TGTGCCAGCGGCACAGTGTACCAAGAGACCCAGTACTTC.

The chain links TRBV18 to TRBJ2-3, with D tentatively TRBD1 (5 bases). Per the germline V gene, CDR1 is KGHSH and CDR2 is LQKENI. V lost 3 bases, J lost 2 bases, and 12 bases lay in between. The CDR3 has 15 residues. CDR3 DNA sequence: TGTGCCAGCTCACCGGCCAGGGTATCCACAGATACGCAGTATTTT. It is translated as CASSPARVSTDTQYF.

This chain uses TRBV19 with TRBJ1-5; 8 nucleotides match TRBD1. The CDR3 is 16 amino acids. V lost 4 bases to trimming and J lost 1 base; unmatched junction nucleotides: 6. CDR1 is LNHDA, CDR2 SQIVND, per germline (reference sequence). The CDR3 DNA is TGTGCCAGTAGTACCATGACAGGGGAGAGCAATCAGCCCCAGCATTTT. It specifies CASSTMTGESNQPQHF.

CDR3 protein: CASKHRNSNQPQHF. CDR3 DNA sequence: TGTGCCAGTAAGCACCGGAATAGCAATCAGCCCCAGCATTTT. The chain recombines TRBV19 with TRBJ1-5; D not certain. Germline values: CDR1 LNHDA, CDR2 SQIVND (reference sequence). Trimming left V 7 bases short and J 0 bases short, with 10 bases between. The CDR3 is 14 amino acids.

The V call is TRBV5-4, the J call TRBJ2-3, with D perhaps matching TRBD2 (6 bases). V lost 0 bases and J 2 bases, leaving 13 bases between the germline ends. The CDR3 has 16 amino acids. CDR1 and CDR2 from the germline V gene are SGHNT and YYREEE (reference sequence). The CDR3 reads CASSLVAGLSTDTQYF. The CDR3, as DNA: TGTGCCAGCAGCTTGGTCGCCGGACTATCCACAGATACGCAGTATTTT. The whole variable domain, remainder taken from reference TRBV5-4 and TRBJ2-3, is ETGVTQSPTHLIKTRGQQVTLRCSSQSGHNTVSWYQQALGQGPQFIFQYYREEENGRGNFPPRFSGLQFPNYSSELNVNALELDDSALYLCASSLVAGLSTDTQYFGPGTRLTVL.

The rearrangement uses TRBV19 and TRBJ2-3; D not resolved. The germline gives CDR1 LNHDA, CDR2 SQIVND (reference sequence). V was clipped by 5 bases and J by 0 bases, with 12 bases between them. This CDR3 is built from 15 residues. The CDR3 here is CASSFFSLSTDTQYF. For the CDR3, the DNA is TGTGCCAGTAGTTTCTTCAGCCTCAGCACAGATACGCAGTATTTT.

J is TRBJ1-2 and V is TRBV29-1; D unresolved. Germline V gene sequence: CDR1 SQVTM, CDR2 ANQGSEA. The V end was cut by 2 bases, the J end by 3 bases, with 13 bases between. The CDR3 contains 14 residues. The CDR3 DNA reads as TGCAGCGTTGAACCAGTCCTAAGGGACTATGGCTACACCTTC. Encoded protein: CSVEPVLRDYGYTF.